Presented here are 23 T cell receptor beta chains from one specimen sequenced in a study of T cells in localized non-small cell lung cancer. Libraries were prepared by immunoSEQ multiplex PCR; TCRdb keeps only in-frame clonotypes and omits some of them. The sample has under 40,000 clones, around 93% seen once; the top ten hold 7.9%. The specimen comprised peripheral blood, sampled before any cancer treatment. The receptors were sampled from an older female donor with stage I lung adenocarcinoma.

This rearrangement joins TRBV9 to TRBJ2-3, with D possibly being TRBD1 or TRBD2 (5 bases each). The CDR3 runs to 17 residues. V was pared by 1 base and J by 2 bases, with 17 bases between. The germline V gene has CDR1 SGDLS and CDR2 YYNGEE. The CDR3 sequence: CASSVFPDSGPTDTQYF. The DNA of the CDR3 is TGTGCCAGCAGCGTATTCCCCGATTCGGGACCCACAGATACGCAGTATTTT. Full variable domain (missing parts from reference TRBV9 and TRBJ2-3): DSGVTQTPKHLITATGQRVTLRCSPRSGDLSVYWYQQSLDQGLQFLIQYYNGEERAKGNILERFSAQQFPDLHSELNLSSLELGDSALYFCASSVFPDSGPTDTQYFGPGTRLTVL.

This rearrangement joins TRBV7-9 to TRBJ2-5; D is ambiguous. From germline, CDR1 is SEHNR and CDR2 FQNEAQ (reference sequence). The CDR3 runs 14 residues. V was shortened by 5 bases and J by 0 bases, with 10 bases between the two germline ends. The CDR3 spells CASSRRQDQETQYF. Written as DNA, the CDR3 is TGTGCCAGCAGCCGCCGGCAGGACCAAGAGACCCAGTACTTC.

This clone was seen just once. The V call is TRBV18, the J call TRBJ1-1; D is ambiguous. Germline lookup yields CDR1 KGHSH and CDR2 LQKENI. This CDR3 is 13 amino acids long. V was clipped by 2 bases and J by 8 bases, with 12 bases between them. The CDR3 protein is CASSPVGLGEAFF. The CDR3 nucleotides read TGTGCCAGCTCACCAGTCGGCCTGGGAGAAGCTTTCTTT.

The chain carries TRBV27 and TRBJ1-2, with TRBD1 identical over 11 bases. Germline CDR1 MNHEY, CDR2 SMNVEV (reference sequence). V was clipped by 5 bases and J by 3 bases; unmatched bases: 11. The CDR3 is made up of 17 amino acids. The DNA of the CDR3 is TGTGCCAGCAGTCCCTCCTGGACAGGGGGCTATCACTATGGCTACACCTTC. It yields the protein CASSPSWTGGYHYGYTF.

This sequence joins TRBV10-3 and TRBJ2-3, with D perhaps TRBD2 (6 bases). Germline V gene sequence: CDR1 ENHRY, CDR2 SYGVKD. The V and J ends lost 10 bases and 3 bases respectively, with 8 bases between them. The CDR3 consists of 11 residues. The chain's CDR3 is CATGTTDTQYF. CDR3 nucleotide sequence: TGTGCCACCGGGACTACAGATACGCAGTATTTT.

The chain carries TRBV19 and TRBJ2-7; the D gene is possibly TRBD2 (5 bases). Per germline, CDR1 LNHDA and CDR2 SQIVND (reference sequence). Trimming took 1 base from V and 5 from J, leaving 9 bases between them. This CDR3 has 13 amino acids. The CDR3 DNA is TGTGCCAGTAGTATAGCGGACGGGGACGAGCAGTACTTC. Translated: CASSIADGDEQYF.

The chain joins TRBV2 to TRBJ1-4; D is undetermined. The germline gives CDR1 SNHLY, CDR2 FYNNEI. Trimming cost V 5 bases and J 12 bases, with 13 bases left between them. The CDR3 has 12 amino acids. The CDR3 loop is CASSSGPWELFF. The CDR3 region has the DNA TGTGCCAGCAGTTCAGGACCCTGGGAACTGTTTTTT.

The chain uses TRBV29-1 and TRBJ1-1; D call uncertain. Trimming left V 4 bases short and J 8 bases short, with 11 bases between. Germline V gene data show CDR1 as SQVTM and CDR2 as ANQGSEA. This CDR3 comprises 11 residues. CDR3 bases: TGCAGCGTTGTTCAGGCGCCCGAAGCTTTCTTT. Its translation is CSVVQAPEAFF.

The CDR3, as DNA: TGTGCCAGCAGTATCCGGGACAGGGTGAATTCACCCCTCCACTTT. Translation: CASSIRDRVNSPLHF. The chain combines TRBV27 with TRBJ1-6, with 9 positions matching TRBD1. There are 15 residues in the CDR3. V lost 5 bases, J lost 7 bases, and 6 bases stayed unmatched. Germline V gives CDR1 MNHEY, CDR2 SMNVEV (reference sequence).

The chain carries TRBV6-1 and TRBJ2-7, with D unresolved. The CDR3 has 13 amino acids. V dropped 1 base and J dropped 4 bases, with 8 bases sitting between them. From germline, CDR1 is MNHNS and CDR2 SASEGT. The CDR3 loop is CASSEGLRYEQYF. In nucleotides, the CDR3 is TGTGCCAGCAGTGAAGGTCTTCGTTACGAGCAGTACTTC.

The chain links TRBV19 to TRBJ1-3; 7 bases match TRBD1. The V gene end was trimmed by 6 bases and the J gene end by 1 base; junction bases not matched to a gene: 6. There are 15 residues in the CDR3. Germline V gives CDR1 LNHDA, CDR2 SQIVND (reference sequence). CDR3 amino acids: CASSYTGDSGNTIYF. Here the CDR3 DNA reads TGTGCCAGTAGCTATACAGGGGATTCTGGAAACACCATATATTTT.

CDR3 nucleotides: TGCGCCAGCAGTGAGTCGCGGGCAGGGGGCTCCGGGGAGCTGTTTTTT. Its protein is CASSESRAGGSGELFF. The chain links TRBV10-1 to TRBJ2-2, with TRBD1 identical over 8 bases. This CDR3 region has 16 residues. The trim removed 0 bases at V and 6 bases at J, leaving 6 bases unmatched. Germline CDR1 WNHNN, CDR2 SYGVQD (reference sequence).

The rearrangement joins TRBV10-3 to TRBJ2-3; 12 bases fit TRBD2. The germline V gene encodes CDR1 ENHRY and CDR2 SYGVKD. V shed 10 bases and J 1 base; nucleotides not matched to a gene: 9. This CDR3 spans 16 amino acids. This CDR3 is CATRTSGILGTDTQYF. The CDR3 DNA follows: TGTGCCACCCGGACTAGCGGGATCTTGGGCACAGATACGCAGTATTTT.

The J gene is TRBJ2-5, the V gene TRBV5-6, with 10 positions matching TRBD1. The CDR3 runs to 16 residues. CDR1 is SGHDT, CDR2 YYEEEE, per germline. Trimming removed 0 bases from V and 3 bases from J; junction bases left unmatched: 5. The CDR3 here is CASSLAPGQGKETQYF. The CDR3 coding sequence is TGTGCCAGCAGCTTGGCTCCGGGACAGGGGAAAGAGACCCAGTACTTC.

V gene TRBV27 combines with J gene TRBJ2-6; no clear D gene. Germline CDR1 and CDR2: MNHEY and SMNVEV (reference sequence). The CDR3 length is 19 residues. V was pared by 3 bases and J by 0 bases, with 18 bases between. The CDR3 region has the DNA TGTGCCAGCAGTTTCAAAGGTATTTCCCATATCTCTGGGGCCAACGTCCTGACTTTC. As protein: CASSFKGISHISGANVLTF.

CDR3 region: CASRGTSGRATDTQYF. In DNA, the CDR3 is TGTGCCAGCAGGGGGACTAGCGGGAGGGCCACAGATACGCAGTATTTT. This chain uses TRBV2 with TRBJ2-3; 16 positions agree with TRBD2. Germline CDR1 SNHLY, CDR2 FYNNEI. There are 16 residues in the CDR3. Losses at the gene ends were 6 bases for V and 2 bases for J; bases not matched to a gene: 2.

The rearrangement links TRBV6-5 to TRBJ1-2; possible D gene TRBD1, 5 bases. V lost 2 bases and J lost 8, with 15 bases in between. CDR1 and CDR2 from the germline V gene are MNHEY and SVGAGI. CDR3 length: 14 amino acids. For the CDR3, the DNA is TGTGCCAGCAGTTACGGGGGGATCGGGTCAGGCTACACCTTC. Protein: CASSYGGIGSGYTF.

The V and J genes are TRBV5-7 and TRBJ2-6; 9 nucleotides match TRBD1. TRBV5-7 is recorded as an ORF, its role being uncertain. J lost 2 bases, V lost 6 bases, and 12 bases had no gene match. CDR3 length equals 18 residues. The CDR3 loop reads CASIAWTGDPAGANVLTF. CDR3 DNA sequence: TGTGCCAGCATAGCATGGACAGGGGATCCCGCTGGGGCCAACGTCCTGACTTTC.

The chain joins TRBV4-3 to TRBJ2-1; maybe TRBD2 (6 bases). Germline lookup yields CDR1 LGHNA and CDR2 YSLEER. V was trimmed by 3 bases and J by 0 bases, leaving 15 bases between them. The CDR3 is 17 amino acids. The CDR3 reads CASSHSQAGSSYNEQFF. DNA of the CDR3: TGCGCCAGCAGCCATTCCCAAGCGGGTAGCTCCTACAATGAGCAGTTCTTC.

The chain couples TRBV11-2 to TRBJ2-5; possible D gene TRBD2, 6 bases. Germline loops: CDR1 SGHAT, CDR2 FQNNGV. Trimming removed 3 bases from V and 4 bases from J, with 15 bases in between. CDR3 length: 15 amino acids. Here the CDR3 reads CASSFSDGSSETQYF. CDR3 DNA: TGTGCCAGCAGCTTTTCGGACGGGAGCTCAGAGACCCAGTACTTC.

This clone has a handful of counts. The chain carries TRBV9 and TRBJ1-1; D is uncertain. V was pared by 0 bases and J by 1 base, with 4 bases between. The CDR3 sequence is 13 residues long. Germline V gene lookup returns CDR1 SGDLS and CDR2 YYNGEE. CDR3 region: CASSVEGNTEAFF. DNA of the CDR3: TGTGCCAGCAGCGTAGAAGGGAACACTGAAGCTTTCTTT. Drawing the rest from reference TRBV9 and TRBJ1-1, the complete variable domain is DSGVTQTPKHLITATGQRVTLRCSPRSGDLSVYWYQQSLDQGLQFLIQYYNGEERAKGNILERFSAQQFPDLHSELNLSSLELGDSALYFCASSVEGNTEAFFGQGTRLTVV.

The genes are TRBV30 and TRBJ1-2; 9 bases agree with TRBD1. CDR1 GTSNPN and CDR2 SVGIG come from the germline V gene (reference sequence). CDR3 length equals 17 residues. Germline trimming cut 4 bases from V and 3 bases from J; bases unmatched to any gene: 15. The CDR3 spells CAWMPPGQGRGDYGYTF. CDR3 DNA: TGTGCCTGGATGCCACCGGGACAGGGCCGCGGTGACTATGGCTACACCTTC. Drawing the rest from reference TRBV30 and TRBJ1-2, the complete variable domain is SQTIHQWPATLVQPVGSPLSLECTVEGTSNPNLYWYRQAAGRGLQLLFYSVGIGQISSEVPQNLSASRPQDRQFILSSKKLLLSDSGFYLCAWMPPGQGRGDYGYTFGSGTRLTVV.

The chain carries TRBV6-1 and TRBJ1-1; no clear D gene. V shed 2 bases and J shed 4 bases, with 8 bases lying between them. There are 13 residues in the CDR3. CDR1 and CDR2 (germline): MNHNS, SASEGT. The CDR3 DNA is TGTGCCAGCAGTGAACTAGGGTTCACTGAAGCTTTCTTT. It codes for CASSELGFTEAFF.